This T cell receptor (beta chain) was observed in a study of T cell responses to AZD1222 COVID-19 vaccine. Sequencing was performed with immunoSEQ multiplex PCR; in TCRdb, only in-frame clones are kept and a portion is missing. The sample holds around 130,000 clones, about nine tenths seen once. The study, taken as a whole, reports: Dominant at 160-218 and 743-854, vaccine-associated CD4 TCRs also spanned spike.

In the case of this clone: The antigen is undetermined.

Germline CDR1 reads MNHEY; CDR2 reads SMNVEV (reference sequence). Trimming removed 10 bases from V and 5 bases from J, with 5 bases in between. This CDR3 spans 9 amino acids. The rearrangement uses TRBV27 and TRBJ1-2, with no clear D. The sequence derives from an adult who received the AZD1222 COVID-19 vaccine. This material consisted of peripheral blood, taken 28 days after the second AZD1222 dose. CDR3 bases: TGTGCCATCGGATATGGCTACACCTTC. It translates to CAIGYGYTF.